This T cell receptor beta chain was profiled in a study of T cell responses to AZD1222 COVID-19 vaccine. Study results and caveats: The sample set comprised mostly white British donors with more females, and clonal diversity was possibly underestimated. It was only a handful of AZD1222 recipients who were seropositive at baseline. Targeting of unmutated variant regions was reportedly seen in nearly half of spike-specific TCRs. Scientists sampled the repertoires only once the peak T cell response had passed.

Assay: immunoSEQ multiplex PCR; the TCRdb copy retains only in-frame clones and omits some. The sample holds around 120,000 clones, 75% to 85% seen once. With 0 bases removed from V and 3 bases from J, the gap between germline ends came to 6 bases. The CDR3 sequence is 13 residues long. Germline-derived CDR1 and CDR2 are LGHDT and YNNKEL (reference sequence). There are a few counts of this clone. Its target is unknown. The rearrangement links TRBV3-1 (or the pseudogene TRBV3-2) to TRBJ2-7; D is undetermined. The TCR sequence derives from an adult who received the AZD1222 COVID-19 vaccine. This specimen was peripheral blood, taken 28 days after the second AZD1222 dose. The CDR3 DNA sequence: TGTGCCAGCAGCCAAGATATCGGCTACGAGCAGTACTTC. It specifies CASSQDIGYEQYF.